These 21 T cell receptor beta chains were sequenced from one sample in a study of blood T cell repertoires in COVID-19. Measured with immunoSEQ multiplex PCR; TCRdb has only the in-frame clones, and not every one. There are 450,000 or so clones in the sample; about 88% occur only once, and about 1.4% lies in the top ten. Sequencing was done on a sample of peripheral blood. These receptors were taken from a woman aged 40-49 years with COVID-19, enrolled during active disease.

This chain joins TRBV4-3 and TRBJ2-3; 7 nucleotides match TRBD2. The germline V gene has CDR1 LGHNA and CDR2 YSLEER. This CDR3 comprises 15 residues. The V and J ends lost 2 bases and 4 bases, in that order; junction bases with no gene match: 6. CDR3 region: CASSQSTSVPDTQYF. For the CDR3, the DNA is TGCGCCAGCAGCCAAAGCACTAGCGTACCAGATACGCAGTATTTT.

The chain carries TRBV4-2 and TRBJ2-1; D is possibly TRBD2 (6 bases). CDR1 is LGHNA and CDR2 is YNFKEQ in the germline V gene. The length of the CDR3 is 14 residues. V was trimmed by 0 bases and J by 8 bases, leaving 11 bases between them. The CDR3 coding sequence is TGTGCCAGCAGCCAAGAGCCAGGGAGGTATGAGCAGTTCTTC. This encodes CASSQEPGRYEQFF.

This chain links TRBV7-3 with TRBJ2-3, with D unclear. The CDR3 consists of 13 residues. Germline V gene sequence: CDR1 SGHTA, CDR2 FQGTGA. V lost 1 base, J lost 5 bases, and 7 bases lay in between. The CDR3 coding sequence is TGTGCCAGCAGCTTAAGGCCCAGAGATACGCAGTATTTT. Its translation is CASSLRPRDTQYF.

The genes are TRBV18 and TRBJ1-3; D is uncertain. CDR1 and CDR2 (germline): KGHSH, LQKENI. V gave up 3 bases and J gave up 3 bases, with 18 bases separating them. This CDR3 comprises 17 residues. The CDR3, as DNA: TGTGCCAGCTCACCTCCAGGAATGGTTAACGATGGAAACACCATATATTTT. It specifies CASSPPGMVNDGNTIYF.

The chain recombines TRBV4-1 with TRBJ2-6; D is possibly TRBD2 (7 bases). There are 19 residues in the CDR3. Trimming shortened V by 0 bases and J by 0 bases, and 15 bases separated the two germline ends. The germline CDR1 and CDR2 sequences are MGHRA and YSYEKL. The CDR3 reads CASSQDKGGGNSGANVLTF. The CDR3 coding sequence is TGCGCCAGCAGCCAAGATAAAGGGGGGGGCAACTCTGGGGCCAACGTCCTGACTTTC.

The rearrangement uses TRBV29-1 and TRBJ1-3, with 12 bases lining up with TRBD1. The CDR3 is 15 amino acids. Germline V gene lookup returns CDR1 SQVTM and CDR2 ANQGSEA. Trimming cost V 2 bases and J 4 bases; bases outside gene matches: 3. The CDR3 DNA reads TGCAGCGTTGAAACGGGACAGGGGGCCGGAAACACCATATATTTT. It is translated as CSVETGQGAGNTIYF.

This clone was recorded only once. V is TRBV12-3 or TRBV12-4 and J is TRBJ1-3; the match to TRBD1 covers 7 bases. This CDR3 has 13 amino acids. V dropped 7 bases and J dropped 2; count of bases not matched to a gene: 2. CDR3 coding DNA: TGTGCCAGCAATAGGGGGCCTGGAAACACCATATATTTT. It codes for CASNRGPGNTIYF.

This clone was detected once. The V gene is TRBV21-1, the J gene TRBJ2-7; the table assigns TRBD1, which was not confirmed against the DNA. TRBV21-1 is a known pseudogene. The CDR3 is made up of 15 amino acids. This chain's CDR3 is CASSKVYDRTYEQYF. CDR3 bases: TGTGCCAGCAGCAAAGTGTACGACAGAACCTACGAGCAGTACTTC.

This sequence joins TRBV7-3 and TRBJ2-3; TRBD2 matches 8 bases. CDR1 is SGHTA and CDR2 is FQGTGA in the germline V gene. V dropped 5 bases and J dropped 1; count of bases not matched to a gene: 2. This CDR3 has 14 residues. This CDR3 is CASSVGLGTDTQYF. As DNA, the CDR3 is TGTGCCAGCAGCGTGGGACTAGGCACAGATACGCAGTATTTT.

DNA for the CDR3: TGTGCCAGCAGCTTCGACCCGAGCGATGAGCAGTTCTTC. This translates into CASSFDPSDEQFF. The chain uses TRBV7-3 and TRBJ2-1; D uncertain. The germline V and J ends were trimmed by 3 bases and 8 bases, with 11 bases remaining between them. CDR1 and CDR2 from the germline V gene are SGHTA and FQGTGA. CDR3 size: 13 residues.

This rearrangement joins TRBV3-1 (or the pseudogene TRBV3-2) to TRBJ1-2; unclear D gene. Looked up from germline, CDR1 is LGHDT and CDR2 is YNNKEL (reference sequence). Trimming removed 4 bases from V and 5 bases from J, with 17 bases in between. This CDR3 is 15 amino acids long. In DNA, the CDR3 is TGTGCCAGCAGCCTGGACCGAGGCGGAGGGTATGGCTACACCTTC. It encodes CASSLDRGGGYGYTF.

V is TRBV29-1 and J is TRBJ2-3; perhaps TRBD2 as D (7 bases). The germline V gene encodes CDR1 SQVTM and CDR2 ANQGSEA. Trimming cost V 7 bases and J 8 bases, with 19 bases left between them. This CDR3 is 13 amino acids long. Here the CDR3 DNA reads TGCAGCGGACGAGGAGGGGGGGAGACTACGCAGTATTTT. It encodes CSGRGGGETTQYF.

V gene TRBV7-8 combines with J gene TRBJ1-1; D is uncertain. The V gene lost 2 bases and the J gene lost 0 bases, with 10 bases spanning the gap. The CDR3 covers 15 residues. Germline assignment: CDR1 SGHVS and CDR2 FQNEAQ. CDR3 amino acids: CASSLRSGLNTEAFF. The CDR3 nucleotides are TGTGCCAGCAGCTTAAGGTCGGGGTTGAACACTGAAGCTTTCTTT.

V gene TRBV30 combines with J gene TRBJ2-7; D is perhaps TRBD2 (5 bases). The germline V gene has CDR1 GTSNPN and CDR2 SVGIG (reference sequence). V shed 0 bases and J shed 3 bases, with 12 bases lying between them. The CDR3 totals 14 residues. This CDR3 reads CAWSVTGFGYEQYF. CDR3 coding DNA: TGTGCCTGGAGTGTAACGGGGTTCGGCTACGAGCAGTACTTC.

The chain has TRBV7-3 and TRBJ2-3; no definite D call. CDR3 length: 13 amino acids. Germline V gene lookup returns CDR1 SGHTA and CDR2 FQGTGA. V lost 0 bases to trimming and J lost 2 bases, with 3 bases between them. In DNA, the CDR3 is TGTGCCAGCAGCTTAACCTACACAGATACGCAGTATTTT. As protein: CASSLTYTDTQYF.

Here the CDR3 DNA reads TGCAGCGTCCATAGGACAGGGGGGAGGTGGGAGAACACTGAAGCTTTCTTT. It yields the protein CSVHRTGGRWENTEAFF. The chain combines TRBV29-1 with TRBJ1-1, with 10 bases lining up with TRBD1. The trim removed 6 bases at V and 1 base at J, leaving 14 bases unmatched. The CDR3 loop spans 17 amino acids. Per the germline V gene, CDR1 is SQVTM and CDR2 is ANQGSEA.

The CDR3 spells CASSQEPSSGNTIYF. The DNA of the CDR3 is TGCGCCAGCAGCCAAGAACCCAGCTCTGGAAACACCATATATTTT. The genes are TRBV4-3 and TRBJ1-3, with D uncertain. With 0 bases removed from V and 0 bases from J, the gap between germline ends came to 6 bases. The CDR3 is made up of 15 amino acids. CDR1 is LGHNA, CDR2 YSLEER, per germline.

The J gene is TRBJ2-3, the V gene TRBV6-2 or TRBV6-3; 9 positions match TRBD2. This CDR3 comprises 15 residues. V lost 5 bases, J lost 7 bases, and 10 bases stayed unmatched. Germline V lookup: CDR1 MNHEY, CDR2 SVGEGT. DNA of the CDR3: TGTGCCAGCAGTGGGCGTCTAGCGGGAACAAATACGCAGTATTTT. Translating it yields CASSGRLAGTNTQYF.

The V and J genes are TRBV19 and TRBJ1-4; TRBD1 agrees at 7 bases. The CDR3 is 15 amino acids. With V trimmed by 7 bases and J by 0 bases, 5 bases remained unmatched. Germline V gives CDR1 LNHDA, CDR2 SQIVND (reference sequence). CDR3 bases: TGTGCCAGTAACAGGGGCGAAGCAACTAATGAAAAACTGTTTTTT. This translates into CASNRGEATNEKLFF.

This sequence joins TRBV19 and TRBJ1-2, with a tentative D call TRBD1 (6 bases). The V gene lost 4 bases and the J gene lost 7 bases, with 16 bases spanning the gap. The CDR3 sequence is 14 residues long. CDR1 is LNHDA and CDR2 is SQIVND in the germline V gene (reference sequence). The CDR3 loop reads CASSNREWSSGYTF. The CDR3 bases are TGTGCCAGTAGTAACAGGGAATGGAGTAGTGGCTACACCTTC.

This chain connects TRBV5-1 to TRBJ1-6; D unclear. Trimming cost V 0 bases and J 10 bases, with 14 bases left between them. There are 15 residues in the CDR3. Germline V gene sequence: CDR1 SGHRS, CDR2 YFSETQ. CDR3 nucleotide sequence: TGCGCCAGCAGCTTGGTCGGGGATTCAGGATCACCCCTCCACTTT. This sequence encodes CASSLVGDSGSPLHF.